This is a list of T cell receptor beta chains from one sample in a study of CD8 T cells in ankylosing spondylitis. TCRdb redid the calling of the 5' RACE reads with MiXCR, one entry per CDR3 protein. The table records about 260,000 distinct CDR3 sequences, about 20% of them present only once. Material for sequencing was blood, either unsorted or a sorted T cell fraction (not recorded which). The receptors come from a male donor with ankylosing spondylitis or in good health (not recorded which). The CDR3 runs from the conserved cysteine through the conserved F or W. The D gene is left open where the match is weak. Not every row has a clone size; where given, it reads once, few, many or a size class.

v_call: TRBV20-1; clone_size: many; j_call: TRBJ2-3; cdr3_length: 13; d_call: TRBD2; cdr3_nt: TGCAGTGCTAGTGTAGCGGGGACAGATACGCAGTATTTT; cdr3_aa: CSASVAGTDTQYF
v_call: TRBV5-4; clone_size: .; j_call: TRBJ2-1; cdr3_length: 14; d_call: .; cdr3_nt: TGTGCCAGCAGCCAAGGGGTTCTCTACAATGAGCAGTTCTTC; cdr3_aa: CASSQGVLYNEQFF
v_call: TRBV12-3/TRBV12-4; clone_size: .; j_call: TRBJ2-1; cdr3_length: 11; d_call: TRBD1; cdr3_nt: TGTGCCAGCAGTTGGGACAGGGAGCAGTTCTTC; cdr3_aa: CASSWDREQFF
v_call: TRBV3-1; clone_size: few; j_call: TRBJ2-5; cdr3_length: 16; d_call: TRBD1; cdr3_nt: TGTGCCAGCAGCCAAGGTCGCGGGACAGGGCCAGAGACCCAGTACTTC; cdr3_aa: CASSQGRGTGPETQYF
v_call: TRBV7-3; clone_size: .; j_call: TRBJ2-6; cdr3_length: 15; d_call: .; cdr3_nt: TGTGCCAGCAGCGTTCAGGCTGTTGGGGCCAACGTCCTGACTTTC; cdr3_aa: CASSVQAVGANVLTF
v_call: TRBV4-1; clone_size: .; j_call: TRBJ2-3; cdr3_length: 13; d_call: .; cdr3_nt: TGCGCCAGCAGCCAAGAAGCCCGGGATACGCAGTATTTT; cdr3_aa: CASSQEARDTQYF
v_call: TRBV29-1; clone_size: .; j_call: TRBJ2-4; cdr3_length: 15; d_call: .; cdr3_nt: TGCAGCGTTGTACAGGGTAGCATTCCAGGAAACATTCAGTACTTC; cdr3_aa: CSVVQGSIPGNIQYF
v_call: TRBV29-1; clone_size: many; j_call: TRBJ2-1; cdr3_length: 14; d_call: .; cdr3_nt: TGCAGCGTTGAAGATCACTCCCCCTACAATGAGCAGTTCTTC; cdr3_aa: CSVEDHSPYNEQFF
v_call: TRBV7-8; clone_size: few; j_call: TRBJ2-2; cdr3_length: 14; d_call: .; cdr3_nt: TGTGCCAGCAGCGCCCGACTGGGCGCCGGGGAGCTGTTTTTT; cdr3_aa: CASSARLGAGELFF
v_call: TRBV7-3; clone_size: many; j_call: TRBJ2-2; cdr3_length: 14; d_call: TRBD2; cdr3_nt: TGTGCCAGCAGCACTAGCGGAAACACCGGGGAGCTGTTTTTT; cdr3_aa: CASSTSGNTGELFF
v_call: TRBV6-5; clone_size: few; j_call: TRBJ1-2; cdr3_length: 14; d_call: .; cdr3_nt: TGTGCCAGCAGTTACTCGGCAGTCAGCTATGGCTACACCTTC; cdr3_aa: CASSYSAVSYGYTF
v_call: TRBV29-1; clone_size: many; j_call: TRBJ2-3; cdr3_length: 13; d_call: TRBD1; cdr3_nt: TGCAGCGATCTTACAGGGGGCACAGATACGCAGTATTTT; cdr3_aa: CSDLTGGTDTQYF
v_call: TRBV12-3/TRBV12-4; clone_size: few; j_call: TRBJ2-3; cdr3_length: 16; d_call: TRBD1; cdr3_nt: TGTGCCAGCAGTCCTACCGGGACAGGGTTCACAGATACGCAGTATTTT; cdr3_aa: CASSPTGTGFTDTQYF
v_call: TRBV20-1; clone_size: many; j_call: TRBJ2-5; cdr3_length: 15; d_call: TRBD1; cdr3_nt: TGCAGTGCTCCAAATTTACAGGGGGCTGGTGAGACCCAGTACTTC; cdr3_aa: CSAPNLQGAGETQYF
v_call: TRBV10-3; clone_size: once; j_call: TRBJ1-2; cdr3_length: 16; d_call: .; cdr3_nt: TGTGCCATCAGTGATGGGGCCACCGGTACTAACTATGGCTACACCTTC; cdr3_aa: CAISDGATGTNYGYTF
v_call: TRBV7-3; clone_size: .; j_call: TRBJ1-1; cdr3_length: 13; d_call: .; cdr3_nt: TGTGCCAGCAGCTTAACCCCCACCACTGAAGCTTTCTTT; cdr3_aa: CASSLTPTTEAFF
v_call: TRBV20-1; clone_size: .; j_call: TRBJ2-1; cdr3_length: 13; d_call: TRBD1; cdr3_nt: TGCAGTGCTACCGGGACAGATTACAATGAGCAGTTCTTC; cdr3_aa: CSATGTDYNEQFF
v_call: TRBV5-1; clone_size: few; j_call: TRBJ2-3; cdr3_length: 20; d_call: TRBD2; cdr3_nt: TGCGCCAGCAGCTTGGCCGATTGGTGGACTAGCGGGCCTGCAAGTGATACGCAGTATTTT; cdr3_aa: CASSLADWWTSGPASDTQYF
v_call: TRBV12-3/TRBV12-4; clone_size: few; j_call: TRBJ2-5; cdr3_length: 13; d_call: .; cdr3_nt: TGTGCCAGCAGTTTAGGAGCCTTAGAGACCCAGTACTTC; cdr3_aa: CASSLGALETQYF
v_call: TRBV3-1; clone_size: .; j_call: TRBJ2-1; cdr3_length: 14; d_call: TRBD2; cdr3_nt: TGTGCCAGCAGCCGGGGACTAGCGGGAAATGAGCAGTTCTTC; cdr3_aa: CASSRGLAGNEQFF
v_call: TRBV3-1; clone_size: .; j_call: TRBJ2-2; cdr3_length: 16; d_call: .; cdr3_nt: TGTGCCAGCAGCCAACTCCCAAGTGGGCGAACCGGGGAGCTGTTTTTT; cdr3_aa: CASSQLPSGRTGELFF
v_call: TRBV20-1; clone_size: .; j_call: TRBJ2-3; cdr3_length: 15; d_call: TRBD2; cdr3_nt: TGCAGTGCTAGCGGTGCGGGAGGGATCACAGATACGCAGTATTTT; cdr3_aa: CSASGAGGITDTQYF
v_call: TRBV3-1; clone_size: .; j_call: TRBJ2-5; cdr3_length: 15; d_call: TRBD2; cdr3_nt: TGTGCCAGCAGCCCTGGACTAGCGGTCTTGGAGACCCAGTACTTC; cdr3_aa: CASSPGLAVLETQYF
v_call: TRBV29-1; clone_size: .; j_call: TRBJ1-2; cdr3_length: 13; d_call: TRBD1; cdr3_nt: TGCAGCGTTGCTGGACAGGGGGTCGATGGCTACACCTTC; cdr3_aa: CSVAGQGVDGYTF
v_call: TRBV9; clone_size: few; j_call: TRBJ2-1; cdr3_length: 13; d_call: TRBD1; cdr3_nt: TGTGCCAGCAGCGGGACAGGGGGCGGTGAGCAGTTCTTC; cdr3_aa: CASSGTGGGEQFF
v_call: TRBV20-1; clone_size: .; j_call: TRBJ1-5; cdr3_length: 13; d_call: TRBD1; cdr3_nt: TGCAGTGCTTGGACAGGGGGCAATCAGCCCCAGCATTTT; cdr3_aa: CSAWTGGNQPQHF
v_call: TRBV12-3/TRBV12-4; clone_size: few; j_call: TRBJ1-2; cdr3_length: 13; d_call: .; cdr3_nt: TGTGCCAGCAGAACACAGGGAAACTATGGCTACACCTTC; cdr3_aa: CASRTQGNYGYTF
v_call: TRBV12-3/TRBV12-4; clone_size: .; j_call: TRBJ2-2; cdr3_length: 16; d_call: TRBD2; cdr3_nt: TGTGCCAGCAGCCCGACTAGCGGCTCGAACACCGGGGAGCTGTTTTTT; cdr3_aa: CASSPTSGSNTGELFF
v_call: TRBV12-3/TRBV12-4; clone_size: few; j_call: TRBJ1-4; cdr3_length: 15; d_call: .; cdr3_nt: TGTGCCAGCAGTTTAGAGGGCGGGTATAATGAAAAACTGTTTTTT; cdr3_aa: CASSLEGGYNEKLFF
v_call: TRBV20-1; clone_size: .; j_call: TRBJ2-3; cdr3_length: 15; d_call: TRBD2; cdr3_nt: TGCAGTGCTCATCGACTAGCGGGAGGCACAGATACGCAGTATTTT; cdr3_aa: CSAHRLAGGTDTQYF
v_call: TRBV6-1; clone_size: many; j_call: TRBJ1-5; cdr3_length: 13; d_call: TRBD1; cdr3_nt: TGTGCCAGCAGCGACAGGGGCAATCAGCCCCAGCATTTT; cdr3_aa: CASSDRGNQPQHF
v_call: TRBV24-1; clone_size: few; j_call: TRBJ2-4; cdr3_length: 12; d_call: .; cdr3_nt: TGTGCCACCGTCCCTCGGGAAACCATTCAGTACTTC; cdr3_aa: CATVPRETIQYF
v_call: TRBV5-1; clone_size: few; j_call: TRBJ2-1; cdr3_length: 11; d_call: .; cdr3_nt: TGCGCCAGCAGCTACTCGTATGAGCAGTTCTTC; cdr3_aa: CASSYSYEQFF
v_call: TRBV28; clone_size: .; j_call: TRBJ2-5; cdr3_length: 12; d_call: .; cdr3_nt: TGTGCCAGCAGTCGGAGCCAAGAGACCCAGTACTTC; cdr3_aa: CASSRSQETQYF
v_call: TRBV3-1; clone_size: few; j_call: TRBJ1-1; cdr3_length: 16; d_call: TRBD1; cdr3_nt: TGTGCCAGCAGCCAAGCTGGACAGGGGAAGGGGACTGAAGCTTTCTTT; cdr3_aa: CASSQAGQGKGTEAFF
v_call: TRBV6-5; clone_size: few; j_call: TRBJ1-2; cdr3_length: 11; d_call: TRBD1; cdr3_nt: TGTGCCAGCGGTCAGGGGGCTGACTACACCTTC; cdr3_aa: CASGQGADYTF
v_call: TRBV2; clone_size: .; j_call: TRBJ2-1; cdr3_length: 13; d_call: .; cdr3_nt: TGTGCCAGCAGTAATCGGGATTACAATGAGCAGTTCTTC; cdr3_aa: CASSNRDYNEQFF
v_call: TRBV10-3; clone_size: few; j_call: TRBJ2-4; cdr3_length: 12; d_call: .; cdr3_nt: TGTGCCACCGGGGTATCCGAAAACATTCAGTACTTC; cdr3_aa: CATGVSENIQYF
v_call: TRBV29-1; clone_size: many; j_call: TRBJ2-1; cdr3_length: 15; d_call: .; cdr3_nt: TGCAGCGTGTCTCGACCGGGACGAGGGGACAATGAGCAGTTCTTC; cdr3_aa: CSVSRPGRGDNEQFF
v_call: TRBV7-8; clone_size: .; j_call: TRBJ1-1; cdr3_length: 15; d_call: .; cdr3_nt: TGTGCCAGCAGCCGCCGGACCGCGCCGAACACTGAAGCTTTCTTT; cdr3_aa: CASSRRTAPNTEAFF
v_call: TRBV20-1; clone_size: .; j_call: TRBJ2-3; cdr3_length: 16; d_call: .; cdr3_nt: TGCAGTGCTAGAGATTCAGGGCCAGCTCCTGTAGATACGCAGTATTTT; cdr3_aa: CSARDSGPAPVDTQYF
v_call: TRBV5-1; clone_size: .; j_call: TRBJ2-1; cdr3_length: 17; d_call: TRBD1; cdr3_nt: TGCGCCAGCAGCGGACTGACTATGGGACAGGGTATGAATGAGCAGTTCTTC; cdr3_aa: CASSGLTMGQGMNEQFF
v_call: TRBV20-1; clone_size: few; j_call: TRBJ2-3; cdr3_length: 15; d_call: TRBD2; cdr3_nt: TGCAGTGCCCATACTAGCGGGGGGAGGTCCGATACGCAGTATTTT; cdr3_aa: CSAHTSGGRSDTQYF
v_call: TRBV7-9; clone_size: many; j_call: TRBJ2-1; cdr3_length: 15; d_call: .; cdr3_nt: TGTGCCAGCAGCTCGATAAAAGACAACTACAATGAGCAGTTCTTC; cdr3_aa: CASSSIKDNYNEQFF
v_call: TRBV20-1; clone_size: many; j_call: TRBJ2-5; cdr3_length: 13; d_call: .; cdr3_nt: TGCAGTGAAGGGACACCTGGGTCGGAGACCCAGTACTTC; cdr3_aa: CSEGTPGSETQYF
v_call: TRBV5-1; clone_size: .; j_call: TRBJ2-5; cdr3_length: 15; d_call: TRBD2; cdr3_nt: TGCGCCAGCACCCCGGGTAGCGGGAGAAGAGAGACCCAGTACTTC; cdr3_aa: CASTPGSGRRETQYF
v_call: TRBV5-1; clone_size: .; j_call: TRBJ2-2; cdr3_length: 15; d_call: .; cdr3_nt: TGCGCCAGCAGCTCATCCAGGACTAACACCGGGGAGCTGTTTTTT; cdr3_aa: CASSSSRTNTGELFF
v_call: TRBV10-3; clone_size: .; j_call: TRBJ2-5; cdr3_length: 16; d_call: TRBD2; cdr3_nt: TGTGCCATCAGTGTCGGACTAGCGGGGCGTGGGGAGACCCAGTACTTC; cdr3_aa: CAISVGLAGRGETQYF
v_call: TRBV2; clone_size: .; j_call: TRBJ2-5; cdr3_length: 12; d_call: .; cdr3_nt: TGTGCCAGCACTACAGTACAAGAGACCCAGTACTTC; cdr3_aa: CASTTVQETQYF
v_call: TRBV12-3/TRBV12-4; clone_size: many; j_call: TRBJ2-2; cdr3_length: 15; d_call: .; cdr3_nt: TGTGCCAGCAGTTTCTCCAGCGCAGGCACCGGGGAGCTGTTTTTT; cdr3_aa: CASSFSSAGTGELFF